Sequencing of this TCR beta chain was carried out in a study of shared clonotypes between healthy human individuals. Looking at the study overall: Donor ages ranged 18 to 49 years: a couple of women, a few men.

Points on this clone: What it binds is not known.

This table comes from immunoSEQ multiplex PCR, and its TCRdb copy is limited to in-frame clones, with some not included. The profile covers roughly 530,000 clones, with 90% to 96% appearing a single time and approximately 0.062% taken by the ten largest. CDR1 and CDR2 (germline): LNHDA, SQIVND (reference sequence). The CDR3 contains 12 residues. The study, taken as a whole, reports: Despite large depth, rarefaction showed incomplete sorted-subset sequencing. Shared clonotypes across all four donors exceeded non-shared ones in generation probability.

This TCR was sampled from a woman under 40 in good health. The chain recombines TRBV19 with TRBJ2-5; a possible D gene is TRBD1 (6 bases). The DNA matches TRBJ2-7 better at its end, which makes the J call doubtful. Sequencing was done on a sample of naive CD4+ T cells sorted from blood. Subset specified: CD45RA+ positively selected. In DNA form, the CDR3 reads TGTGCCACCCGGGACACCACCTACGAGCAGTACTTC. Encoded protein: CATRDTTYEQYF.